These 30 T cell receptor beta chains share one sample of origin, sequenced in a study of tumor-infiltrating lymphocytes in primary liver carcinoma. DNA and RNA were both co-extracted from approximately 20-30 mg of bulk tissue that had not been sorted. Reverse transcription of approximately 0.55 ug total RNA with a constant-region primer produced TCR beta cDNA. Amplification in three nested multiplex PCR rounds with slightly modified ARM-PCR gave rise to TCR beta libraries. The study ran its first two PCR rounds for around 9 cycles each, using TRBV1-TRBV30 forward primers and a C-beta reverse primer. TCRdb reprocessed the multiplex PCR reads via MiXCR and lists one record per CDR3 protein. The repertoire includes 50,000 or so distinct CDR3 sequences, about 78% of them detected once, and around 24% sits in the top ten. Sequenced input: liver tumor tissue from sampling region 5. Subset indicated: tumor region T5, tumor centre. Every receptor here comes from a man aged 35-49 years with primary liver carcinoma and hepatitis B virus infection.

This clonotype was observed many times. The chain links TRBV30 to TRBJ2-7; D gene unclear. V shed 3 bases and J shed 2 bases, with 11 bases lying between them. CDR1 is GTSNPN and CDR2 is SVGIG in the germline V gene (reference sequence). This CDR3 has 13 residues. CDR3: CAWRPSATYEQYF. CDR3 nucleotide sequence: TGTGCCTGGAGGCCCTCCGCGACCTACGAGCAGTACTTC.

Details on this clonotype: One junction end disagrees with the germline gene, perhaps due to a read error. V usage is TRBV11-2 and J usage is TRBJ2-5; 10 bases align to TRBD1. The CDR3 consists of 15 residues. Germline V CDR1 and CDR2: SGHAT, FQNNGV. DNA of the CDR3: TGTGCCAGCAGCTCGGGACAGGGGTCCCAAGAGACCCAGTGTTTC. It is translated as CASSSGQGSQETQCF.

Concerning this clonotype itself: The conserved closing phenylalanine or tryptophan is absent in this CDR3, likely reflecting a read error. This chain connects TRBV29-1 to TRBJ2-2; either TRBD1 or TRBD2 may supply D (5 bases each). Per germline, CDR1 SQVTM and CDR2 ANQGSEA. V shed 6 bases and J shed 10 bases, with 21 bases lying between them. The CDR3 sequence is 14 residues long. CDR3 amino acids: CSVLGPGPTEELFL. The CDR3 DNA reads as TGCAGCGTCCTCGGTCCGGGACCCACTGAGGAGCTGTTTCTT.

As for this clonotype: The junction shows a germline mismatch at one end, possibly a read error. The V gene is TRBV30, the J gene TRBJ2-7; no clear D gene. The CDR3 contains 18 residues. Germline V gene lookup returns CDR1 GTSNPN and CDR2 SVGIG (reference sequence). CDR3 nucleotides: TGTGCCTGGACCCAATGTGGAAATCTTTTGAAACCCTCCTACGAGCAATACTTC. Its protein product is CAWTQCGNLLKPSYEQYF.

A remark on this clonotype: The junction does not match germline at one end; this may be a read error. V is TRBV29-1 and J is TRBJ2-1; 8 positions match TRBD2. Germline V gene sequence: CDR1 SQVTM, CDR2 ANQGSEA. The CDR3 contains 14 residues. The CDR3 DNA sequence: TGCAGCATTGAATTGGGACTAGTGGAGGGCAAGCAGTTCTTC. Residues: CSIELGLVEGKQFF.

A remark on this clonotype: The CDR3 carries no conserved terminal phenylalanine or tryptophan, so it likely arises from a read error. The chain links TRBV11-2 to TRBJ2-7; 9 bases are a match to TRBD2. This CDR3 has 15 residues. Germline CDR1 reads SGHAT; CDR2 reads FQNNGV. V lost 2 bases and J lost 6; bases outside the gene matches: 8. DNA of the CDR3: TGTGCCAGCAGCTTAACCCTAGCGGGGACTAGCGAGCAGTACCTT. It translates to CASSLTLAGTSEQYL.

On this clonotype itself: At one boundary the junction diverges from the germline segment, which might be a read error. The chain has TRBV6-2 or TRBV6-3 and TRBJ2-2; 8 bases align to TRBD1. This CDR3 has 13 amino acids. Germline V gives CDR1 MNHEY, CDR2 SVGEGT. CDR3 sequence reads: CASRDRETGVLFF. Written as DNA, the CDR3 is TGTGCCAGCAGGGACAGGGAGACCGGGGTGCTGTTTTTT.

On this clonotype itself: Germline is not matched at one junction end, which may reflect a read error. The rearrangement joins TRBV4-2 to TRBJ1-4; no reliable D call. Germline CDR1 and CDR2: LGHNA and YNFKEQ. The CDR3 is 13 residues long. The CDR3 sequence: CAISQPHRGKLFF. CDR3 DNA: TGTGCCATCAGCCAGCCTCACCGTGGAAAACTGTTTTTT.

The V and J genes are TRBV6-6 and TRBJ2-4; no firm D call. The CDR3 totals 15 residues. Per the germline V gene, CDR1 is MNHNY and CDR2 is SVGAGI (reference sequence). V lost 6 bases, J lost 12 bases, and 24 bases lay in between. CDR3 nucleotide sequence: TGTGCCAGCAGGCCAGGACGGGTTGCTAGGAACGCTCAGTACTTC. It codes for CASRPGRVARNAQYF.

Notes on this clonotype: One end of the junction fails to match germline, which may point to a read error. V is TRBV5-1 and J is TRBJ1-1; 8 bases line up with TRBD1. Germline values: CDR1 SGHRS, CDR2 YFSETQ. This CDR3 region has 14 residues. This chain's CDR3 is CTSSAAGGYTEAIF. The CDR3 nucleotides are TGCACCAGCAGCGCCGCAGGGGGCTATACTGAAGCTATCTTT.

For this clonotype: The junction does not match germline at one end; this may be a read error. CDR3 sequence (DNA): TGTGCCAGCAGCTCTTGGGGAAGCTCTGTTGGAGCCAGCACAGGTACGCAGTATTTT. This encodes CASSSWGSSVGASTGTQYF. V gene TRBV11-1 combines with J gene TRBJ2-3; tentatively, D is TRBD1 (5 bases). This CDR3 is built from 19 residues. Germline V gene sequence: CDR1 SGHAT, CDR2 FQDESV (reference sequence). The full variable domain, with the rest looked up from reference TRBV11-1 and TRBJ2-3, is EAEVAQSPRYKITEKSQAVAFWCDPISGHATLYWYRQILGQGPELLVQFQDESVVDDSQLPKDRFSAERLKGVDSTLKIQPAELGDSAMYLCASSSWGSSVGASTGTQYFGPGTRLTVL.

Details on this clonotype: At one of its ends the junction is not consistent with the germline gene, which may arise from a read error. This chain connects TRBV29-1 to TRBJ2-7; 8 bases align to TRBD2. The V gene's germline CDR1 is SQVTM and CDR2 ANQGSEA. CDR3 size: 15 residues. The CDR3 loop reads CSVEDPGGSSYEQCF. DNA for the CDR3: TGCAGCGTCGAAGACCCGGGAGGGAGCTCCTACGAACAGTGCTTC.

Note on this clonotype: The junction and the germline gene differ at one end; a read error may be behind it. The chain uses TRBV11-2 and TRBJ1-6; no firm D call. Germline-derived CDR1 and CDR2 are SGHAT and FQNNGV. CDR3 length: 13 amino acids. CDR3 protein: CASACGYNSPFHF. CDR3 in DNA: TGTGCCAGCGCGTGCGGATATAATTCACCCTTCCACTTT.

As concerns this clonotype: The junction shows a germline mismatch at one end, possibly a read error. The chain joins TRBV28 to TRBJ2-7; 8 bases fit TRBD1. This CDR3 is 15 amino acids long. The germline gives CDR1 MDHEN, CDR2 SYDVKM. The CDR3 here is CASSLGRGRFHEQYF. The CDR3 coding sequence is TGTGCTAGCAGTTTAGGCAGGGGGCGCTTTCACGAGCAGTACTTC.

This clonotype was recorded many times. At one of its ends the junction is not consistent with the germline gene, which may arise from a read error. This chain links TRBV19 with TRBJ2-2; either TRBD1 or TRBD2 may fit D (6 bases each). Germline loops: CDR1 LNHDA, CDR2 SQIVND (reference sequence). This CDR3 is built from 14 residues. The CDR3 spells CASRRGMSTGGLFF. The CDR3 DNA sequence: TGTGCCAGTAGGAGGGGGATGTCCACCGGGGGGCTGTTTTTT.

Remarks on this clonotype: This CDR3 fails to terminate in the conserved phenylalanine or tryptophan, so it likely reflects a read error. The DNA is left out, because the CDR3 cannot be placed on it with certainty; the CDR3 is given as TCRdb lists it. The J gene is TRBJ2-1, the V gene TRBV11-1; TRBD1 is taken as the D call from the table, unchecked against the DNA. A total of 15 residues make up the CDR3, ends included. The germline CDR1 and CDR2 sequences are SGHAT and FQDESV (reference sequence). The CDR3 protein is CASSFQGPLDDEHFL.

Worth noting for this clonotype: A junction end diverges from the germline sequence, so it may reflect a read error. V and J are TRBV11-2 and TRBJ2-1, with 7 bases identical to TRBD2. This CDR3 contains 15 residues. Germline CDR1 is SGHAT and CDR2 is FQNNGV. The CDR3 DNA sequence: TGTGCCAGCAGCTTAGGCTCGGGAGGATGGGGTGGGCAGTTTTTC. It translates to CASSLGSGGWGGQFF.

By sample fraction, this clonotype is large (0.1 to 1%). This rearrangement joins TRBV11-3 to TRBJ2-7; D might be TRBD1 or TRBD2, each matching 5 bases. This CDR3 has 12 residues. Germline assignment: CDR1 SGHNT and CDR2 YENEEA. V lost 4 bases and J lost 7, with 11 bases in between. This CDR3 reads CASSSQWGEQYF. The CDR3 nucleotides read TGTGCCAGCAGCTCCCAATGGGGGGAGCAGTACTTC.

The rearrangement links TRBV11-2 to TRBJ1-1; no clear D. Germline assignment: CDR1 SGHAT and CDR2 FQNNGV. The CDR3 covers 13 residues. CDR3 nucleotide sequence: TGTGGCAACAGCTTAGGCCTGAGCACTGAAGCTTTCTTT. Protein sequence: CGNSLGLSTEAFF.

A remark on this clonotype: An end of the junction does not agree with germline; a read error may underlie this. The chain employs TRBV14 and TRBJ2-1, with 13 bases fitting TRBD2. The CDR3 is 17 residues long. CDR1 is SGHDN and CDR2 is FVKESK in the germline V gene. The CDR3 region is CDSSQDLRTSGRNEEFF. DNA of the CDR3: TGTGACAGTAGCCAAGATCTCCGGACTAGCGGGAGAAATGAGGAGTTCTTC.

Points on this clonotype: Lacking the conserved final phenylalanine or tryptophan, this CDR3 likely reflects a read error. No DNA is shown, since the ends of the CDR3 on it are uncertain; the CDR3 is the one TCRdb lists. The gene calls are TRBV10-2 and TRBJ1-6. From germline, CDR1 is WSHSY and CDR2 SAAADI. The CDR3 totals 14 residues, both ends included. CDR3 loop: CASSESTVNSPHHI.

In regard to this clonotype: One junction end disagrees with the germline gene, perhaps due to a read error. Here the CDR3 DNA reads TGTGCCAACAGTCCCACAGGATACTATGGTTACACCTTC. Protein product: CANSPTGYYGYTF. This chain uses TRBV28 with TRBJ1-2, with D possibly being TRBD1 (5 bases). The CDR3 sequence is 13 residues long. Per germline, CDR1 MDHEN and CDR2 SYDVKM.

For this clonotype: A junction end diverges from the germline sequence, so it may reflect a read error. CDR3 protein: CAGSFQGPLDNKQFF. In DNA, the CDR3 is TGTGCCGGTAGCTTCCAGGGACCGCTGGACAATAAGCAGTTCTTC. J is TRBJ2-1 and V is TRBV11-1; possibly TRBD1 or TRBD2 for D (5 bases each). In germline, CDR1 is SGHAT, CDR2 FQDESV (reference sequence). There are 15 residues in the CDR3.

The chain's CDR3 is CARKRIGGTDTQYF. In DNA, the CDR3 is TGTGCCCGCAAAAGGATAGGGGGCACAGATACGCAGTATTTT. The V and J genes are TRBV6-5 and TRBJ2-3; D is perhaps TRBD1 (5 bases). Trimming shortened V by 11 bases and J by 1 base, and 16 bases separated the two germline ends. The CDR3 is 14 amino acids. Germline V gene lookup returns CDR1 MNHEY and CDR2 SVGAGI.

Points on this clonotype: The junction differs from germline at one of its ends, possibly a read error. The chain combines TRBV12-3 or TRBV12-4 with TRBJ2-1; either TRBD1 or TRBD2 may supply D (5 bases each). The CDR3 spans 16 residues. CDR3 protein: CANSFPRGAVKGEQFF. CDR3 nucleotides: TGTGCCAACAGTTTCCCCCGAGGGGCAGTAAAGGGAGAGCAGTTCTTC.

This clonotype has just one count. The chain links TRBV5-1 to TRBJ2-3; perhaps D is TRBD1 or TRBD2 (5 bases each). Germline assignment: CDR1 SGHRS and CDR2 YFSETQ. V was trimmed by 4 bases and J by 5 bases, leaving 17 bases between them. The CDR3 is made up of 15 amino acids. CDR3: CASSGAGTEGDTQYF. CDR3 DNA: TGCGCCAGCAGCGGTGCCGGGACCGAGGGAGATACGCAGTATTTT.

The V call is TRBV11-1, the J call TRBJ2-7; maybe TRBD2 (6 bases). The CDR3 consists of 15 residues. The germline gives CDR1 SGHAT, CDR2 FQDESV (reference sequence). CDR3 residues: CVSSSSRDSSYEQYV. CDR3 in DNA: TGTGTCAGCAGCTCATCCCGGGACTCATCCTACGAGCAGTACGTC.

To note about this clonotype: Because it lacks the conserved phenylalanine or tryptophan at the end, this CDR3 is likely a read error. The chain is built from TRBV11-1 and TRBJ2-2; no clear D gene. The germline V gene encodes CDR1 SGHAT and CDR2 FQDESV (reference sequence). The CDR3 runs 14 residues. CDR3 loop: CVSSLWANTGELFL. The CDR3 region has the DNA TGTGTCAGCAGTTTATGGGCAAACACCGGGGAGCTGTTTCTT.

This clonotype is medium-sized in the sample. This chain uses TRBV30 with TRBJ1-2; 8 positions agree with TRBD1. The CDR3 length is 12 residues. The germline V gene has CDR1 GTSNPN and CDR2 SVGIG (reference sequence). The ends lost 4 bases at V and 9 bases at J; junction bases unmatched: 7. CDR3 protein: CAWTWDRLSYTF. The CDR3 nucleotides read TGTGCCTGGACCTGGGACAGGCTCAGCTACACCTTC. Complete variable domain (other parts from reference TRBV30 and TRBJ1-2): SQTIHQWPATLVQPVGSPLSLECTVEGTSNPNLYWYRQAAGRGLQLLFYSVGIGQISSEVPQNLSASRPQDRQFILSSKKLLLSDSGFYLCAWTWDRLSYTFGSGTRLTVV.

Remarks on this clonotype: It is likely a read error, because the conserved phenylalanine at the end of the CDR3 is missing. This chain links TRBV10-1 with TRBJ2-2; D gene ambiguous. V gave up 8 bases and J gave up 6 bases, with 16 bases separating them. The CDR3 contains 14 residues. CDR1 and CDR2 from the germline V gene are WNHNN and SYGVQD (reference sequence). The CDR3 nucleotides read TGCGCCAGCCCCGACGGCACAGACGCCGGGGAGCTGTTTATT. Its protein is CASPDGTDAGELFI.